The 9 T cell receptor beta chains below all came from one sample that was sequenced in a study of cytomegalovirus exposure and HLA in healthy donors. This PCR relied on a set of 60 Vbeta primers and 13 Jbeta primers. TCRdb's copy holds only in-frame clones and misses some; the assay was immunoSEQ multiplex PCR. The data contain around 64,000 clones, 86% of them singletons. The material sequenced was PBMCs. The receptors were gathered from a woman in her thirties in good health and CMV-seronegative.

This clone was seen only once. This chain's CDR3 is CASSYRTADQPQHF. The DNA for the CDR3 is TGTGCCAGCAGCTACAGGACAGCAGATCAGCCCCAGCATTTT. The rearrangement links TRBV13 to TRBJ1-5; tentative D call: TRBD1 (6 bases). The CDR3 length is 14 residues. The germline CDR1 and CDR2 sequences are PRHDT and FYEKMQ (reference sequence). V was cut by 4 bases and J by 5 bases, with 12 bases left in between.

This clone was counted only a few times. This chain connects TRBV4-3 to TRBJ1-1; TRBD1 is a possible D gene (6 bases). V was shortened by 0 bases and J by 5 bases, with 10 bases between the two germline ends. Germline assignment: CDR1 LGHNA and CDR2 YSLEER. CDR3 length: 14 amino acids. The CDR3: CASSQDITGTEAFF. In DNA, the CDR3 is TGCGCCAGCAGCCAAGATATAACAGGGACTGAAGCTTTCTTT.

The CDR3 here is CASSSFREVNTEAFF. In nucleotides, the CDR3 is TGTGCCAGCAGCTCGTTCAGGGAAGTGAACACTGAAGCTTTCTTT. The V and J genes are TRBV6-5 and TRBJ1-1; D perhaps matches TRBD1 (5 bases). V lost 6 bases and J lost 0, with 14 bases in between. The germline V gene has CDR1 MNHEY and CDR2 SVGAGI. CDR3 size: 15 residues.

The V and J genes are TRBV18 and TRBJ2-4; D possibly corresponds to TRBD2 (5 bases). This CDR3 is 18 amino acids long. V lost 1 base and J 2 bases, leaving 18 bases between the germline ends. Germline V CDR1 and CDR2: KGHSH, LQKENI. CDR3 protein: CASSPLGSRGRSKNIQYF. In DNA form, the CDR3 reads TGTGCCAGCTCACCACTTGGGAGTAGAGGTAGGTCCAAAAACATTCAGTACTTC. Complete variable domain (other parts from reference TRBV18 and TRBJ2-4): NAGVMQNPRHLVRRRGQEARLRCSPMKGHSHVYWYRQLPEEGLKFMVYLQKENIIDESGMPKERFSAEFPKEGPSILRIQQVVRGDSAAYFCASSPLGSRGRSKNIQYFGAGTRLSVL.

The V gene is TRBV30, the J gene TRBJ1-2; no clear D gene. The CDR3 runs to 14 residues. CDR1 is GTSNPN, CDR2 SVGIG, per germline (reference sequence). Trimming left V 1 base short and J 12 bases short, with 21 bases between. In nucleotides, the CDR3 is TGTGCCTGGAGTGGTTCGCTGTGGCAGGATCTCGACACCTTC. This gives the protein CAWSGSLWQDLDTF. Full variable domain (outside the CDR3, taken from reference TRBV30 and TRBJ1-2): SQTIHQWPATLVQPVGSPLSLECTVEGTSNPNLYWYRQAAGRGLQLLFYSVGIGQISSEVPQNLSASRPQDRQFILSSKKLLLSDSGFYLCAWSGSLWQDLDTFGSGTRLTVV.

A single count supports this clone. The V and J genes are TRBV19 and TRBJ2-7; 8 nucleotides agree with TRBD1. Germline V gene lookup returns CDR1 LNHDA and CDR2 SQIVND (reference sequence). With 5 bases clipped from V and 6 bases from J, the junction kept 9 bases outside the gene matches. The CDR3 is made up of 14 amino acids. Here the CDR3 reads CASSARQGKSEQYF. The CDR3 DNA is TGTGCCAGTAGTGCACGACAGGGGAAAAGCGAGCAGTACTTC.

The CDR3 coding sequence is TGCAGTGCTAGAGTTCGGGATACGCAGTATTTT. Amino acid sequence: CSARVRDTQYF. This sequence joins TRBV20-1 and TRBJ2-3; D gene ambiguous. V shed 1 base and J shed 6 bases, with 5 bases lying between them. Germline CDR1 DFQATT, CDR2 SNEGSKA (reference sequence). The CDR3 runs 11 residues.

The chain links TRBV28 to TRBJ2-3; D is possibly TRBD1 (5 bases). The CDR3 runs to 18 residues. Germline CDR1 is MDHEN and CDR2 is SYDVKM. V lost 5 bases to trimming and J lost 0 bases, with 21 bases between them. The CDR3 DNA reads as TGTGCCAGCAGTGCCTACCCAGGGCTAGTCGAAAGCACAGATACGCAGTATTTT. It yields the protein CASSAYPGLVESTDTQYF.

The V gene is TRBV19, the J gene TRBJ2-7; TRBD1 agrees at 7 bases. Losses at the gene ends were 3 bases for V and 4 bases for J; bases not matched to a gene: 12. The CDR3 contains 16 residues. Germline assignment: CDR1 LNHDA and CDR2 SQIVND (reference sequence). CDR3 DNA sequence: TGTGCCAGTAGTATCCTCCCCGGACAGGCTGCATACGAGCAGTACTTC. Encoded protein: CASSILPGQAAYEQYF.